The next 14 T cell receptor beta chains were all read from a single sample in a study of blood T cell repertoires in COVID-19. TCRdb's copy holds only in-frame clones and misses some; the assay was immunoSEQ multiplex PCR. The sample consists of 25,000 or so clones, about nine tenths of them appearing once. Sequencing was done on a sample of peripheral blood. Receptor source: a human donor in a cohort sampled during active COVID-19.

The chain uses TRBV4-2 and TRBJ2-1; 9 bases line up with TRBD1. Germline V lookup: CDR1 LGHNA, CDR2 YNFKEQ. CDR3 length: 17 residues. V was clipped by 4 bases and J by 5 bases; unmatched bases: 12. The DNA of the CDR3 is TGTGCCAGCAGCCTTGGGAACTCGGACAGGGGTAACAATGAGCAGTTCTTC. Translated: CASSLGNSDRGNNEQFF.

Worth noting for this clone: The junction does not match germline at one end; this may be a read error. V usage is TRBV5-1 and J usage is TRBJ1-4; D is possibly TRBD1 (6 bases). This CDR3 spans 15 amino acids. Germline V gives CDR1 SGHRS, CDR2 YFSETQ. CDR3 bases: TGCGCCAGCAGCCGCGGACAGAGAACTGATGAAAAACTGTTTTTT. Residues: CASSRGQRTDEKLFF. Full variable domain (rest looked up from reference TRBV5-1 and TRBJ1-4): KAGVTQTPRYLIKTRGQQVTLSCSPISGHRSVSWYQQTPGQGLQFLFEYFSETQRNKGNFPGRFSGRQFSNSRSEMNVSTLELGDSALYLCASSRGQRTDEKLFFGSGTQLSVL.

The chain joins TRBV5-1 to TRBJ2-2; 8 bases line up with TRBD2. V shed 6 bases, J shed 6 bases, and the junction held 19 bases outside the gene matches. The CDR3 has 18 amino acids. The germline CDR1 and CDR2 sequences are SGHRS and YFSETQ. In nucleotides, the CDR3 is TGCGCCAGCACGCTCTCGGTTAGCGGGACTCCTGGGGCCGGGGAGCTGTTTTTT. Amino acid sequence: CASTLSVSGTPGAGELFF.

This clone showed up just once. The chain has TRBV2 and TRBJ1-1, with 10 positions matching TRBD1. With V trimmed by 7 bases and J by 6 bases, 8 bases remained unmatched. The V gene's germline CDR1 is SNHLY and CDR2 FYNNEI. The length of the CDR3 is 14 residues. The CDR3 region has the DNA TGTGCCAGCATTCTGACAGGGGGCGGTTCTGAAGCTTTCTTT. Protein: CASILTGGGSEAFF. Drawing the rest from reference TRBV2 and TRBJ1-1, the complete variable domain is EPEVTQTPSHQVTQMGQEVILRCVPISNHLYFYWYRQILGQKVEFLVSFYNNEISEKSEIFDDQFSVERPDGSNFTLKIRSTKLEDSAMYFCASILTGGGSEAFFGQGTRLTVV.

This chain connects TRBV18 to TRBJ2-5; 7 bases are shared with TRBD2. V was clipped by 8 bases and J by 5 bases; unmatched bases: 11. The germline gives CDR1 KGHSH, CDR2 LQKENI. CDR3 size: 14 residues. This CDR3 is CASHLRGVEETQYF. The CDR3 nucleotides read TGTGCCAGCCACTTACGGGGGGTCGAGGAGACCCAGTACTTC.

This chain connects TRBV28 to TRBJ1-1; D call uncertain. The V gene's germline CDR1 is MDHEN and CDR2 SYDVKM. Trimming shortened V by 3 bases and J by 1 base, and 9 bases separated the two germline ends. This CDR3 is built from 14 residues. DNA for the CDR3: TGTGCCAGCAGTTTCCTCAGACAGAACACTGAAGCTTTCTTT. The encoded protein is CASSFLRQNTEAFF.

CDR3 nucleotides: TGTGCCAGTAGGCCTGACAGGTGGAGGACCCAGTACTTC. This gives the protein CASRPDRWRTQYF. The chain links TRBV19 to TRBJ2-5; D might be TRBD1 (6 bases). Germline CDR1 and CDR2: LNHDA and SQIVND (reference sequence). The CDR3 runs to 13 residues. Between the trimmed V and J ends, which lost 6 bases and 7 bases, there was a span of 15 bases.

The V call is TRBV5-4, the J call TRBJ1-1, with 7 positions matching TRBD1. Germline V gene lookup returns CDR1 SGHNT and CDR2 YYREEE (reference sequence). This CDR3 spans 14 amino acids. V shed 0 bases and J 2 bases; nucleotides not matched to a gene: 1. The CDR3 spells CASSLGDRNTEAFF. The CDR3 DNA follows: TGTGCCAGCAGCTTGGGGGACAGAAACACTGAAGCTTTCTTT. The full variable domain, rest sourced from reference TRBV5-4 and TRBJ1-1, is ETGVTQSPTHLIKTRGQQVTLRCSSQSGHNTVSWYQQALGQGPQFIFQYYREEENGRGNFPPRFSGLQFPNYSSELNVNALELDDSALYLCASSLGDRNTEAFFGQGTRLTVV.

As regards this clone: The limits of the CDR3 on the DNA are not certain, so only TCRdb's listed CDR3 is given. This chain links TRBV6-5 with TRBJ2-7; the table's D gene call, TRBD2, was not cross checked with the DNA. Counting both end residues, the CDR3 totals 11 amino acids. Germline V gene sequence: CDR1 MNHEY, CDR2 SVGAGI. CDR3 in amino acids: CASTFGAGASF.

In nucleotides, the CDR3 is TGTGCCAGCAGCCCGCGACTAGCGGGGGGGCGACAAGAGACCCAGTACTTC. It is translated as CASSPRLAGGRQETQYF. The rearrangement uses TRBV5-6 and TRBJ2-5, with TRBD2 matching 14 bases. Trimming removed 4 bases from V and 2 bases from J; junction bases left unmatched: 7. The CDR3 covers 17 residues. The V gene's germline CDR1 is SGHDT and CDR2 YYEEEE.

The V call is TRBV27, the J call TRBJ2-7; tentatively, D is TRBD1 (6 bases). The V and J ends lost 5 bases and 3 bases respectively, with 14 bases between them. CDR3 length equals 14 residues. Germline-derived CDR1 and CDR2 are MNHEY and SMNVEV (reference sequence). Here the CDR3 DNA reads TGTGCCAGCAGTCGAGGGGTACAGGGCTACGAGCAGTACTTC. Translation gives CASSRGVQGYEQYF.

The chain recombines TRBV7-2 with TRBJ2-7; 7 nucleotides match TRBD1. CDR1 and CDR2 (germline): SGHTA, FQGNSA. This CDR3 has 14 amino acids. J was trimmed by 13 bases and V by 5 bases; bases with no gene match: 17. CDR3 in amino acids: CASSLRDRQGPPYF. CDR3 in DNA: TGTGCCAGCAGCCTCCGTGACCGACAGGGCCCACCTTACTTC.

The rearrangement links TRBV6-2 or TRBV6-3 to TRBJ2-1, with 8 bases matching TRBD1. Germline V gives CDR1 MNHEY, CDR2 SVGEGT. V was pared by 0 bases and J by 4 bases, with 5 bases of the junction left unmatched. The CDR3 has 16 residues. The CDR3 DNA sequence: TGTGCCAGCAGTTACTCGATCCAGGGGGCTTACAATGAGCAGTTCTTC. Translating gives CASSYSIQGAYNEQFF.

The J gene is TRBJ2-3, the V gene TRBV5-4; D is unresolved. The CDR3 has 12 amino acids. Germline-derived CDR1 and CDR2 are SGHNT and YYREEE (reference sequence). V was shortened by 4 bases and J by 4 bases, with 7 bases between the two germline ends. The CDR3 reads CASSPTADTQYF. CDR3 bases: TGTGCCAGCAGCCCTACCGCAGATACGCAGTATTTT.